Below, 15 T cell receptor beta chains from the same sample are listed, as sequenced in a study of cytomegalovirus exposure and HLA in healthy donors. PCR used 60 Vbeta primers and 13 Jbeta primers. Measured with immunoSEQ multiplex PCR; TCRdb has only the in-frame clones, and not every one. The data contain around 100,000 clones, less than 90% of them singletons. The sample taken for sequencing was PBMCs. The receptors stem from a man between 40 and 49 years old in good health and CMV-seronegative.

This clone was observed once. The chain couples TRBV6-1 to TRBJ1-1; 7 bases align to TRBD1. Germline CDR1 is MNHNS and CDR2 is SASEGT. The V gene end was trimmed by 2 bases and the J gene end by 4 bases; junction bases not matched to a gene: 4. The CDR3 has 14 residues. CDR3 region: CASSESGTVTEAFF. CDR3 coding DNA: TGTGCCAGCAGTGAATCAGGGACAGTCACTGAAGCTTTCTTT.

The table lists this clone with a few counts. V is TRBV19 and J is TRBJ1-1; 7 nucleotides agree with TRBD1. Germline V gene sequence: CDR1 LNHDA, CDR2 SQIVND (reference sequence). CDR3 length: 15 residues. Losses at the gene ends were 6 bases for V and 8 bases for J; bases not matched to a gene: 15. CDR3 residues: CASSMPSQGPREAFF. CDR3 nucleotide sequence: TGTGCCAGTAGCATGCCCTCACAGGGGCCACGGGAAGCTTTCTTT.

This clone occurred a few times. The chain links TRBV4-3 to TRBJ1-2, with 9 positions matching TRBD1. The CDR3 length is 15 residues. J was trimmed by 5 bases and V by 1 base; bases with no gene match: 5. CDR1 and CDR2 from the germline V gene are LGHNA and YSLEER. CDR3 sequence (DNA): TGCGCCAGCAGCCAAGCGGAGGGACAGGGTTATGGCTACACCTTC. Translating gives CASSQAEGQGYGYTF.

The chain has TRBV23-1 and TRBJ1-5; TRBD1 agrees at 7 bases. TRBV23-1 is classed as an ORF, of uncertain function. The CDR3 is 15 residues long. V shed 3 bases and J 2 bases; nucleotides not matched to a gene: 4. CDR3 loop: CASSHDRDGNQPQHF. Written as DNA, the CDR3 is TGCGCCAGCAGTCACGACAGGGATGGCAATCAGCCCCAGCATTTT.

This chain links TRBV28 with TRBJ2-2; 7 positions agree with TRBD2. V was clipped by 6 bases and J by 10 bases; unmatched bases: 11. Germline CDR1 is MDHEN and CDR2 is SYDVKM. The CDR3 contains 14 residues. This CDR3 reads CASRLGGEGEELFF. CDR3 sequence (DNA): TGTGCCAGCAGACTGGGGGGGGAGGGCGAGGAGCTGTTTTTT.

This clone was counted between two and nine times. The genes are TRBV11-3 and TRBJ2-2; 7 bases are shared with TRBD2. CDR3 size: 18 residues. Germline lookup yields CDR1 SGHNT and CDR2 YENEEA. Trimming removed 1 base from V and 1 base from J; junction bases left unmatched: 9. CDR3 sequence (DNA): TGTGCCAGCAGCTTAGGGGCAGGTAGCGGGTGGAACACCGGGGAGCTGTTTTTT. It specifies CASSLGAGSGWNTGELFF.

In its sample, this clone was seen once. The J gene is TRBJ1-1, the V gene TRBV5-1, with TRBD1 identical over 9 bases. Germline lookup yields CDR1 SGHRS and CDR2 YFSETQ. V shed 5 bases, J shed 0 bases, and the junction held 8 bases outside the gene matches. CDR3 length: 16 residues. The CDR3 here is CASRVDRGGMNTEAFF. The CDR3, as DNA: TGCGCCAGCAGGGTAGACAGGGGGGGAATGAACACTGAAGCTTTCTTT.

The J gene is TRBJ2-1, the V gene TRBV7-9; D unresolved. The V end lost 1 base, the J end lost 6 bases, and 7 bases lay between the germline ends. Germline lookup yields CDR1 SEHNR and CDR2 FQNEAQ (reference sequence). This CDR3 has 13 residues. CDR3: CASSLGLVNEQFF. The CDR3 DNA is TGTGCCAGCAGCTTAGGACTCGTCAATGAGCAGTTCTTC.

The chain couples TRBV13 to TRBJ1-6; 9 nucleotides match TRBD1. The CDR3 covers 17 residues. Germline CDR1 PRHDT, CDR2 FYEKMQ (reference sequence). V trimming: 0 bases; J trimming: 10 bases; junction bases outside the gene matches: 10. CDR3 protein: CASSLGMQDRGVSPLHF. As DNA, the CDR3 is TGTGCCAGCAGCTTAGGAATGCAGGACAGGGGAGTGTCACCCCTCCACTTT.

The chain recombines TRBV15 with TRBJ2-5; 7 bases match TRBD2. Germline CDR1 is LNHNV and CDR2 is YYDKDF (reference sequence). With V trimmed by 4 bases and J by 11 bases, 16 bases remained unmatched. There are 15 residues in the CDR3. The CDR3 spells CATSTWGGVGEEQYF. CDR3 sequence (DNA): TGTGCCACCAGCACCTGGGGGGGGGTCGGTGAAGAGCAGTACTTC.

The genes are TRBV18 and TRBJ2-2; TRBD2 is a possible D gene (6 bases). Trimming stripped 1 base from V and 3 bases from J, with 9 bases between. Germline V gene lookup returns CDR1 KGHSH and CDR2 LQKENI. The CDR3 consists of 15 residues. The CDR3 nucleotides are TGTGCCAGCTCACCACAGGGCGGGGACACCGGGGAGCTGTTTTTT. It codes for CASSPQGGDTGELFF.

In this sample, this clone turned up a few times. J is TRBJ2-1 and V is TRBV6-1, with TRBD1 matching over 10 bases. The J segment lost 8 bases and the V segment lost 3 bases, leaving 7 bases of the junction unmatched. CDR1 is MNHNS, CDR2 SASEGT, per germline. The CDR3 totals 15 residues. In nucleotides, the CDR3 is TGTGCCAGCAGTGACGGGACAGGGGTTTTCTATGAGCAGTTCTTC. This codes for CASSDGTGVFYEQFF.

The sample holds one count of this clone. The chain carries TRBV20-1 and TRBJ2-7, with TRBD2 matching 8 bases. The V gene end was trimmed by 6 bases and the J gene end by 5 bases; junction bases not matched to a gene: 0. The CDR3 has 10 amino acids. The V gene's germline CDR1 is DFQATT and CDR2 SNEGSKA (reference sequence). The CDR3 DNA reads as TGCAGTGCAGCGGGAGACGAGCAGTACTTC. This codes for CSAAGDEQYF.

The chain employs TRBV4-1 and TRBJ2-1; D unclear. CDR1 is MGHRA and CDR2 is YSYEKL in the germline V gene. V was cut by 1 base and J by 3 bases, with 10 bases left in between. This CDR3 contains 15 residues. The CDR3 reads CASSQVSTGYNEQFF. The DNA of the CDR3 is TGCGCCAGCAGCCAAGTTAGTACGGGCTACAATGAGCAGTTCTTC.

The chain combines TRBV2 with TRBJ2-5, with 8 bases lining up with TRBD1. Trimming at V came to 4 bases and at J to 7 bases, leaving 17 bases not matched to a gene. Looked up from germline, CDR1 is SNHLY and CDR2 is FYNNEI. The CDR3 has 17 amino acids. The CDR3 here is CASSGGSSDRAVRTQYF. The CDR3 nucleotides are TGTGCCAGCAGTGGAGGCTCCTCGGACAGGGCGGTCCGGACCCAGTACTTC.